This T cell receptor (beta chain) was sequenced in a study of T cell responses to AZD1222 COVID-19 vaccine. Study-level results: There were mostly white British donors and more females than males, and clonal diversity was possibly underestimated. Repertoire samples came only from after the peak T cell response.

The count of this clone is one. The antigen is unknown. This table comes from immunoSEQ multiplex PCR, and its TCRdb copy is limited to in-frame clones, with some not included. Of about 130,000 clones detected, nearly 90% appear once; the ten largest clones hold approximately 9.8%. The V and J ends lost 4 bases and 15 bases respectively, with 16 bases between them. The CDR3 covers 12 residues. The germline gives CDR1 SEHNR, CDR2 FQNEAQ (reference sequence). The J gene is TRBJ2-1, the V gene TRBV7-9; D is unclear. The sequencing used peripheral blood, collected 28 days after the second AZD1222 dose. The source of this sequence is an adult who received the AZD1222 COVID-19 vaccine. CDR3 amino acids: CASSSPNTRPFF. In DNA form, the CDR3 reads TGTGCCAGCAGCTCCCCTAATACACGGCCGTTCTTC.